This TCR beta chain was identified in a study of cytomegalovirus exposure and HLA in healthy donors. The PCR employed 60 Vbeta primers together with 13 Jbeta primers. TCRdb's copy holds only in-frame clones and misses some; the assay was immunoSEQ multiplex PCR. The sample has approximately 150,000 clones, roughly four fifths seen once. V was cut by 11 bases and J by 2 bases, with 12 bases left in between. CDR3 length: 12 residues. Germline lookup yields CDR1 MNHEY and CDR2 SMNVEV (reference sequence). The TCR sequence derives from a female donor in good health and CMV-seronegative. V is TRBV27 and J is TRBJ2-5; maybe TRBD2 (5 bases). Sequenced material: PBMCs. CDR3 nucleotides: TGTGCCGCGGGCAGTTATCAAGAGACCCAGTACTTC. Its translation is CAAGSYQETQYF.